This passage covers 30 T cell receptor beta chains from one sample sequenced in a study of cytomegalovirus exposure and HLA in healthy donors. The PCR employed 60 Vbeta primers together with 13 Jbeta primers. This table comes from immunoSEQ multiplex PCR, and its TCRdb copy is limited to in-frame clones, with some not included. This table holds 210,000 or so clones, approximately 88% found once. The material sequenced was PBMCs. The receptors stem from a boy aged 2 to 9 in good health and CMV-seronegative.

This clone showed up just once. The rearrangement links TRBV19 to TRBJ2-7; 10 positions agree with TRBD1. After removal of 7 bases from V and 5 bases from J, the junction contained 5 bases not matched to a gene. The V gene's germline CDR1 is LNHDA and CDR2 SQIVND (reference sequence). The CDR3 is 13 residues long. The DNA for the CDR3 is TGTGCCAGTACCGGGGACAGGGGAAACGAGCAGTACTTC. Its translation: CASTGDRGNEQYF.

In nucleotides, the CDR3 is TGCGCCAGCAGCTTGGAAGAGGCGGACTTCTCCTACAATGAGCAGTTCTTC. Translation gives CASSLEEADFSYNEQFF. J is TRBJ2-1 and V is TRBV5-1; the D gene is possibly TRBD2 (5 bases). The length of the CDR3 is 17 residues. Germline loops: CDR1 SGHRS, CDR2 YFSETQ. The V end lost 0 bases, the J end lost 0 bases, and 13 bases lay between the germline ends.

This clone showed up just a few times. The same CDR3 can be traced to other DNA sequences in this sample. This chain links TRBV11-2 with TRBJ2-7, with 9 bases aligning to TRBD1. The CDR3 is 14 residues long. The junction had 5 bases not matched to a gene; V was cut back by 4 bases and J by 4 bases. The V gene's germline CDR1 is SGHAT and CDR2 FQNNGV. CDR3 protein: CASSSGQGSYEQYF. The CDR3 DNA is TGTGCCAGCAGCTCGGGACAGGGTTCATACGAGCAGTACTTC.

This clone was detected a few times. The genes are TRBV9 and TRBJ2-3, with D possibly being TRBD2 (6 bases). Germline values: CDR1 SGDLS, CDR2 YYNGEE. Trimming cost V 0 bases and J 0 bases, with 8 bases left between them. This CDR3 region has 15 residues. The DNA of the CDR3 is TGTGCCAGCAGCGTAGCCGGGACTAGCACAGATACGCAGTATTTT. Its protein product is CASSVAGTSTDTQYF.

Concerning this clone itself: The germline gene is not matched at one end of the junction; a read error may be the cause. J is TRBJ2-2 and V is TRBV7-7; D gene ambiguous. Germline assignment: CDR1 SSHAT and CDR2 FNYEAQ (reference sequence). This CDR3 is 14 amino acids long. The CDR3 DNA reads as TGTGCTAGCAGCTTAAACAGATACACCGGGGAGCTGTTTTTT. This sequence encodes CASSLNRYTGELFF.

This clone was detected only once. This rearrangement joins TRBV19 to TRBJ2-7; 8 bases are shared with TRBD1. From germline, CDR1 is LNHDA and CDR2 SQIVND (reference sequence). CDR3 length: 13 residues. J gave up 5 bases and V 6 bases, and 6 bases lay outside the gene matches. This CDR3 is CASSLDRENEQYF. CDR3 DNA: TGTGCCAGTAGCCTGGACAGGGAGAACGAGCAGTACTTC.

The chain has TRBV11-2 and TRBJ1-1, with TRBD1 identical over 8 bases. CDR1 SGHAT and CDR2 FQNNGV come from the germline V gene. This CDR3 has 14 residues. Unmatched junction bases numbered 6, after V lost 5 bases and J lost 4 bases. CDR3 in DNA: TGTGCCAGCAGCCCCCCCCAGGGGGCCACTGAAGCTTTCTTT. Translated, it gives CASSPPQGATEAFF.

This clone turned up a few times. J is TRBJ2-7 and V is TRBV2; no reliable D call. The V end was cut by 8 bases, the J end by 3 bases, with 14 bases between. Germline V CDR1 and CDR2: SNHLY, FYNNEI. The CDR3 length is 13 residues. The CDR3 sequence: CASLSKSNYEQYF. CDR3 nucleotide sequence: TGTGCCAGCCTGAGCAAATCGAACTACGAGCAGTACTTC.

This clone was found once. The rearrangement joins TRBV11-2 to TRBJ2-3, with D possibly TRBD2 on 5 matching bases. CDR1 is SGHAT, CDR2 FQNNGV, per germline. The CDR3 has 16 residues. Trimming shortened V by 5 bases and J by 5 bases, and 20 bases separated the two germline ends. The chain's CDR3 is CASSLSTSTFVDTQYF. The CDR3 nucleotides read TGTGCCAGCAGCCTCAGTACTAGTACGTTCGTAGATACGCAGTATTTT. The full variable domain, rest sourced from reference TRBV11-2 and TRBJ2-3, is EAGVAQSPRYKIIEKRQSVAFWCNPISGHATLYWYQQILGQGPKLLIQFQNNGVVDDSQLPKDRFSAERLKGVDSTLKIQPAKLEDSAVYLCASSLSTSTFVDTQYFGPGTRLTVL.

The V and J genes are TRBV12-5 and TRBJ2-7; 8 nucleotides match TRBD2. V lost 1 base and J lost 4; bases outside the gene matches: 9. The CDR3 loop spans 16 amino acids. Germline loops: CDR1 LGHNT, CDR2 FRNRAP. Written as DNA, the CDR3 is TGTGCTAGTGGTTTGGGTACGGGACTAGTGTTTTACGAGCAGTACTTC. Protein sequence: CASGLGTGLVFYEQYF. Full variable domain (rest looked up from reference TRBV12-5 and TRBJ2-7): DARVTQTPRHKVTEMGQEVTMRCQPILGHNTVFWYRQTMMQGLELLAYFRNRAPLDDSGMPKDRFSAEMPDATLATLKIQPSEPRDSAVYFCASGLGTGLVFYEQYFGPGTRLTVT.

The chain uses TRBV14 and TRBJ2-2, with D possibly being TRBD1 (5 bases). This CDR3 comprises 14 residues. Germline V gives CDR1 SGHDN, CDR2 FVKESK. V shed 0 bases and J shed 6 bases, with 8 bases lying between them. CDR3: CASSQDGRAGELFF. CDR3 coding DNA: TGTGCCAGCAGCCAAGATGGCAGGGCCGGGGAGCTGTTTTTT.

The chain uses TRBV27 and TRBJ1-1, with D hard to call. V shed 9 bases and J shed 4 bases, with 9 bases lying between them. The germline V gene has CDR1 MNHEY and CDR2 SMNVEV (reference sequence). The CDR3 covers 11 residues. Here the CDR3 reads CASTGGTEAFF. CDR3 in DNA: TGTGCCAGTACTGGCGGCACTGAAGCTTTCTTT.

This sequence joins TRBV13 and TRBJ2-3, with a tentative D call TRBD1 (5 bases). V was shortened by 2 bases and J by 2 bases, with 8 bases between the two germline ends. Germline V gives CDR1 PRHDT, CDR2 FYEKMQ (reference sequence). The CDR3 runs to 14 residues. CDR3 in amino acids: CASSLQGITDTQYF. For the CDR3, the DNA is TGTGCCAGCAGCTTACAGGGTATCACAGATACGCAGTATTTT.

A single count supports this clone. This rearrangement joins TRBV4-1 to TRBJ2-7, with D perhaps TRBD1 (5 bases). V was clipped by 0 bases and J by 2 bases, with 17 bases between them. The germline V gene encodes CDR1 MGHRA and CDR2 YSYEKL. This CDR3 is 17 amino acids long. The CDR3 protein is CASSQELTTEFTYEQYF. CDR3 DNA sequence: TGCGCCAGCAGCCAAGAACTAACGACAGAATTCACCTACGAGCAGTACTTC.

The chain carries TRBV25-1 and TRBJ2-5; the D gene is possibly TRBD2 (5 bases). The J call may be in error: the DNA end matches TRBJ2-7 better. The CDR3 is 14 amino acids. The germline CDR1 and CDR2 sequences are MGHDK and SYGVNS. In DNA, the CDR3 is TGTGCCAGCAGTGGCGGACTGCTCTCCTACGAGCAGTACTTC. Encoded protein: CASSGGLLSYEQYF.

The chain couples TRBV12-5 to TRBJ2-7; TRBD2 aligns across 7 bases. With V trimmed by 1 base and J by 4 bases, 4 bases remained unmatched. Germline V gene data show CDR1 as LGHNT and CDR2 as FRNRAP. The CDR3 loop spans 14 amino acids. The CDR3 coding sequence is TGTGCTAGTGGTTTGGAGCGGGGCCTTTACGAGCAGTACTTC. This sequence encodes CASGLERGLYEQYF.

This CDR3 reads CASSLLAGALYNEQFF. The CDR3 DNA sequence: TGTGCCAGCAGTTTATTGGCGGGGGCTTTATACAATGAGCAGTTCTTC. The chain carries TRBV27 and TRBJ2-1, with D tentatively TRBD2 (7 bases). V lost 1 base and J lost 4, with 14 bases in between. Per germline, CDR1 MNHEY and CDR2 SMNVEV (reference sequence). This CDR3 is 16 amino acids long.

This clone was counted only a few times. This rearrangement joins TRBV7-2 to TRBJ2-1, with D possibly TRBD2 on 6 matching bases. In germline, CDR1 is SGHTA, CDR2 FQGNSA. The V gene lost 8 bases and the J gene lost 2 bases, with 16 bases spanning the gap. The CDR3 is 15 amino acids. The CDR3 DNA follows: TGTGCCAGCTTGGCCGGGGGAGGTCCCTACAATGAGCAGTTCTTC. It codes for CASLAGGGPYNEQFF.

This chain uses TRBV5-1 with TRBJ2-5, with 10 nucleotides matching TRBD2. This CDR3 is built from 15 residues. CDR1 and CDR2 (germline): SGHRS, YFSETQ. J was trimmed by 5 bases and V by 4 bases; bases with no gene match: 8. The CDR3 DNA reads TGCGCCAGCAGCGAAGTAGCGGGAGGAGGGGAGACCCAGTACTTC. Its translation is CASSEVAGGGETQYF.

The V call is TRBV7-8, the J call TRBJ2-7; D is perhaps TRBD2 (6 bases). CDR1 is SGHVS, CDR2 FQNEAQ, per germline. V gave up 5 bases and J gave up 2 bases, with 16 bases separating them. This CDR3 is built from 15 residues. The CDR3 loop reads CASSLPGGTAYEQYF. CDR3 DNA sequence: TGTGCCAGCAGCCTCCCCGGCGGGACCGCCTACGAGCAGTACTTC. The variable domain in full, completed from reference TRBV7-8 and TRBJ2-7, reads GAGVSQSPRYKVAKRGQDVALRCDPISGHVSLFWYQQALGQGPEFLTYFQNEAQLDKSGLPSDRFFAERPEGSVSTLKIQRTQQEDSAVYLCASSLPGGTAYEQYFGPGTRLTVT.

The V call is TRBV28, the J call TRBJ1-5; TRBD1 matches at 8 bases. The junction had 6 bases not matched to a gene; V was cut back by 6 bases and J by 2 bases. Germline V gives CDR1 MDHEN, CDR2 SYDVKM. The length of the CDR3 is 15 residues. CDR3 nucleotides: TGTGCCAGCAGAGACCAGGGGGCGGGCAATCAGCCCCAGCATTTT. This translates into CASRDQGAGNQPQHF.

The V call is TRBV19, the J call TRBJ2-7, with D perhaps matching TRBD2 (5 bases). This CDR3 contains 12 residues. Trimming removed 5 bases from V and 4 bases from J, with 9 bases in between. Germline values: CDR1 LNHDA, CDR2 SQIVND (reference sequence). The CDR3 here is CASSPSPYEQYF. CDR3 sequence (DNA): TGTGCCAGTAGTCCTAGCCCTTACGAGCAGTACTTC.

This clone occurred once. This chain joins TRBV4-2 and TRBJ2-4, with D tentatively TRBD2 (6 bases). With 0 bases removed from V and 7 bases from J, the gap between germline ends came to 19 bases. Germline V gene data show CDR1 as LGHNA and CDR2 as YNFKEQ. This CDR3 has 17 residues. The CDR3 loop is CASSQDYQREQRNIQYF. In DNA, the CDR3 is TGTGCCAGCAGCCAAGATTATCAACGGGAGCAAAGGAACATTCAGTACTTC.

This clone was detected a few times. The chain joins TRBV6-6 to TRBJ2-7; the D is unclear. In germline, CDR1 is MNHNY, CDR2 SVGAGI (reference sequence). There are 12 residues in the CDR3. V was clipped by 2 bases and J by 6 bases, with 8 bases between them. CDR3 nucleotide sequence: TGTGCCAGCAGTTACGAGCCGGGCGAGCAGTACTTC. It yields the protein CASSYEPGEQYF.

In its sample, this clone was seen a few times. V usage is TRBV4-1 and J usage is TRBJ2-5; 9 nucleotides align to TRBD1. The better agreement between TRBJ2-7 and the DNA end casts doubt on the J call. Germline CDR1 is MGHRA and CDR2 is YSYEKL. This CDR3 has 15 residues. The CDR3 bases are TGCGCCAGCAGCCCCGGGACAGGGTCGGCCTACGAGCAGTACTTC. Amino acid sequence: CASSPGTGSAYEQYF.

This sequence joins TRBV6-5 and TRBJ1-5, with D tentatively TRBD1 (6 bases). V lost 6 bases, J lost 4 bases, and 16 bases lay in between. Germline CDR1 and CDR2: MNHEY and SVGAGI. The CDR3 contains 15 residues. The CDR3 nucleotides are TGTGCCAGCAGGCTCCTCCGGGACACAAATCAGCCCCAGCATTTT. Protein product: CASRLLRDTNQPQHF.

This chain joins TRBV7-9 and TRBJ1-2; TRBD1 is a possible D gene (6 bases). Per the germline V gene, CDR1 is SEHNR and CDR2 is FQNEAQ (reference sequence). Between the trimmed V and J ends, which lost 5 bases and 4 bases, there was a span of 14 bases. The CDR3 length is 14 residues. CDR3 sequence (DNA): TGTGCCAGCAGCCCGCCACAGGGTTCCTATGGCTACACCTTC. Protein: CASSPPQGSYGYTF.

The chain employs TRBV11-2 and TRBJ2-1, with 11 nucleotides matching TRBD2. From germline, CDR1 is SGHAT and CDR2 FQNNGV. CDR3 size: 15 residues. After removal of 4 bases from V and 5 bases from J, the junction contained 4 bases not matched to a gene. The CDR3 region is CASSSSGGTHNEQFF. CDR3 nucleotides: TGTGCCAGCAGCTCTAGCGGGGGGACTCACAATGAGCAGTTCTTC.

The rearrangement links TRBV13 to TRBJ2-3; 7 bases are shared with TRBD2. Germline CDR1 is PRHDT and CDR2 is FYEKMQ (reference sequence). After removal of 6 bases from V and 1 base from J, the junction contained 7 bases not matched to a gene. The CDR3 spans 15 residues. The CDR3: CASSWASGGTDTQYF. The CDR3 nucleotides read TGTGCCAGCAGTTGGGCTAGCGGAGGCACAGATACGCAGTATTTT.

The CDR3 DNA reads TGTGCCAGCAGTGAGCGGAGTTCCTATGGCTACACCTTC. As protein: CASSERSSYGYTF. This chain uses TRBV6-1 with TRBJ1-2; D gene unclear. The germline V and J ends were trimmed by 3 bases and 4 bases, with 9 bases remaining between them. The CDR3 runs 13 residues. Germline V gene data show CDR1 as MNHNS and CDR2 as SASEGT.